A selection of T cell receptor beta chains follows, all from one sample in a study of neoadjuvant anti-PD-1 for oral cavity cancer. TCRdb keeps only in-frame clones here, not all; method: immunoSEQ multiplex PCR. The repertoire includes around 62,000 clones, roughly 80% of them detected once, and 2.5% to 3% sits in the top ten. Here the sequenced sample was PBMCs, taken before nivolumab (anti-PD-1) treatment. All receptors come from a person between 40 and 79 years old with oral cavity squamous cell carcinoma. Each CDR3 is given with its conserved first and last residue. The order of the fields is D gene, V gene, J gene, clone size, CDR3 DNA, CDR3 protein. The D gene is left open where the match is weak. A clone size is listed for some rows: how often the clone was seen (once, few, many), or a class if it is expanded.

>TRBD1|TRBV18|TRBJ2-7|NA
TGTGCCAGCTCAGCGGACAGGGCCTTTGAGCAGTACTTC
CASSADRAFEQYF
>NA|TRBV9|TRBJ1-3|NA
TGTGCCAGCAGCCCTGACACTTTGAGGGCTGGAAACACCATATATTTT
CASSPDTLRAGNTIYF
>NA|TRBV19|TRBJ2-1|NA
TGTGCCAGTAGTATTTCTTTGGGTCAGCTACCCACCTACAATGAGCAGTTCTTC
CASSISLGQLPTYNEQFF
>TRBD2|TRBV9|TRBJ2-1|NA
TGTGCCAGCAGCGTACCGGGAGGCTCCTACAATGAGCAGTTCTTC
CASSVPGGSYNEQFF
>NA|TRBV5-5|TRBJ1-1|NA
TGTGCCAGCAGCTTACATGGGATGAACACTGAAGCTTTCTTT
CASSLHGMNTEAFF
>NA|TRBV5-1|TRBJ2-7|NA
TGCGCCAGCAGCGTTCAGGGCTACGAGCAGTACTTC
CASSVQGYEQYF
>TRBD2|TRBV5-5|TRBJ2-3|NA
TGTGCCAGCAGCCCCTGGACTAGCCCGCTGGATACGCAGTATTTT
CASSPWTSPLDTQYF
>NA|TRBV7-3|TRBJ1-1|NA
TGTGCCTTAATACCAAGGGGCCAAGAGGTTTGGAACACTGAAGCTTTCTTT
CALIPRGQEVWNTEAFF
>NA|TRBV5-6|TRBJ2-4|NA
TGTGCCAGCAGCTTGGTACACGTAGCCAAAAACATTCAGTACTTC
CASSLVHVAKNIQYF
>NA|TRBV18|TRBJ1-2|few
TGTGCCAGCTCACCCCCGGGGGAGGACTATGGCTACACCTTC
CASSPPGEDYGYTF
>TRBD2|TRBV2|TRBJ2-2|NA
TGTGCCAGCAACCCCGGGGACTACCCGACCGGGGAGCTGTTTTTT
CASNPGDYPTGELFF
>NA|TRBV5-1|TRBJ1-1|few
TGCGCCAGCAGCCGAAGATCTGGGGAAAACACTGAAGCTTTCTTT
CASSRRSGENTEAFF
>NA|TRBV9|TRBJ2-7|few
TGTGCCAGCAGCCCCGACTGGAGGAACTCCTACGAGCAGTACTTC
CASSPDWRNSYEQYF
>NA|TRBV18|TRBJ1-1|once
TGTGCCAGCTCTTTCGATTCCGGGATGAACACTGAAGCTTTCTTT
CASSFDSGMNTEAFF
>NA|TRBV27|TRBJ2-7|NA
TGTGCCAGCAGGGCCCACGACGGTCGTTCCTACGAGCAGTACTTC
CASRAHDGRSYEQYF
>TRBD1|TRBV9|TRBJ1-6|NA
TGTGCCAGCAGCGAGGGACAGGGTAAATCACCCCTCCACTTT
CASSEGQGKSPLHF
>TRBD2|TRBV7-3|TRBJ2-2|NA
TGTGCCAGCAGCTACCTGACCGGGACTAGCGGGAGGAGCACCGGGGAGCTGTTTTTT
CASSYLTGTSGRSTGELFF
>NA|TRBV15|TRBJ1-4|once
TGTGCCACCAGCAGGGGGAGAGAACAGGCTAATGAAAAACTGTTTTTT
CATSRGREQANEKLFF
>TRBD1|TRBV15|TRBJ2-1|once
TGTGCCACCAGCAGAGGGGACAGTTACAATGAGCAGTTCTTC
CATSRGDSYNEQFF
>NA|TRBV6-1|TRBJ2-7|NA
TGTGCCAGCAGTGATTCGGGTAAGGGCGAGCAGTACTTC
CASSDSGKGEQYF
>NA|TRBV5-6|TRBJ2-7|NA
TGTGCCAGCAGCTTGGGGAGGGGTCCCTACGAGCAGTACTTC
CASSLGRGPYEQYF
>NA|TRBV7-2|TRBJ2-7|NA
TGTGCCAGCAGCTCACAGGGCCCCGGGAGCTACGAGCAGTACTTC
CASSSQGPGSYEQYF
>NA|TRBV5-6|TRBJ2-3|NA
TGTGCCAGCAGCTCGGGACTCCCTACGCAGTATTTT
CASSSGLPTQYF
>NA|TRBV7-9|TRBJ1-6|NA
TGTGCCAGCAGCTTAGGTTCAGAAGGCCTCCACTTT
CASSLGSEGLHF
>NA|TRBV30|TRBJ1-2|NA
TGTGCCTGGACTAGGGACGGGGGCGGCTACACCTTC
CAWTRDGGGYTF
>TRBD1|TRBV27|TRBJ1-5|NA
TGTGCCAGCAGTTTGACAGGGATAATTAGCAATCAGCCCCAGCATTTT
CASSLTGIISNQPQHF
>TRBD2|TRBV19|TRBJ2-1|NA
TGTGCCAGTAGAAGGACTAGCGGGAGAGCCCACAATGAGCAGTTCTTC
CASRRTSGRAHNEQFF
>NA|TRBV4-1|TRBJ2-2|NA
TGCGCCAGCAGCCATGGACAAGGGGCCACCGGGGAGCTGTTTTTT
CASSHGQGATGELFF
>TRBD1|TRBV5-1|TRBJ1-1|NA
TGCGCCAGCAGCTTGGCCGGGACAGGGGATGAGAACACTGAAGCTTTCTTT
CASSLAGTGDENTEAFF
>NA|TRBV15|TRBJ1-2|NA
TGTGCCACCAGCATAGAAGGGGTCCCTAACTATGGCTACACCTTC
CATSIEGVPNYGYTF
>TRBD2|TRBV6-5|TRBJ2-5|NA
TGTGCCAGCGTTCGGACTAGCGGGACTCGAGAGACCCAGTACTTC
CASVRTSGTRETQYF
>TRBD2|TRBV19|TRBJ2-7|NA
TGTGCCAGTAGTATACGGGAGGGCCAGGTCTACGAGCAGTACTTC
CASSIREGQVYEQYF
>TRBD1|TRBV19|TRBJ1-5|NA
TGTGCCAGTAGTAGAGGGACAGGGGGCAGCAATCAGCCCCAGCATTTT
CASSRGTGGSNQPQHF
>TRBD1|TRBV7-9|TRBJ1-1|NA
TGTGCCAGCAGCGCCGGGACAGTCACTGAAGCTTTCTTT
CASSAGTVTEAFF
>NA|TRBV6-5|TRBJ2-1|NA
TGTGCCAGCAGACCCGGTGGGTCTTCGGGGAATGAGCAGTTCTTC
CASRPGGSSGNEQFF
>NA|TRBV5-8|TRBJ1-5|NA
TGTGCCAGCAGCTGGCGCGTTAGGGCGAAGGGGCAGCCCCAGCATTTT
CASSWRVRAKGQPQHF
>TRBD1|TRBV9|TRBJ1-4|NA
TGTGCCAGCAGCGCCCAACAGGGGGGTGGTGAAAAACTGTTTTTT
CASSAQQGGGEKLFF
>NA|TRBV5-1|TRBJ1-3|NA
TGCGCCCCCCGGGAGCCCTCTTTCTTTTCTACTGGAAACACCATATATTTT
CAPREPSFFSTGNTIYF
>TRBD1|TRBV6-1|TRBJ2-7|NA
TGTGCCAGCAGTGGGGGCGGGACAGGGGGCCACGAGCAGTACTTC
CASSGGGTGGHEQYF
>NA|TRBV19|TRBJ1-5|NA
TGTGCCAGTAGTACGGACAGCCGTCAGCCCCAGCATTTT
CASSTDSRQPQHF
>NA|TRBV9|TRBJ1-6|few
TGTGCCAGCAGCGTAACACAGAGCTCCTATAATTCACCCCTCCACTTT
CASSVTQSSYNSPLHF
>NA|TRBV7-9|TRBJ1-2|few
TGTGCCAGCAGCCCCGCTTTGTTCATTTATGGCTACACCTTC
CASSPALFIYGYTF
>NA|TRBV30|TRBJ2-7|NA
TGTGCCTGGAAATCCCGGGACACCAGATATTCCCTCTACGAGCAGTACTTC
CAWKSRDTRYSLYEQYF
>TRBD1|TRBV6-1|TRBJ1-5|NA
TGTGCCAGCAGTGGACCACTCTCCGACAGGGGCAAGAGGGCCCAGCATTTT
CASSGPLSDRGKRAQHF